Listed below are T cell receptor beta chains from one sample, sequenced in a study of regulatory T cells in long-lasting Graves disease. Each CDR3 protein gets one entry after TCRdb re-called the multiplex PCR reads with MiXCR. The repertoire holds around 460,000 distinct CDR3 sequences, about 20% seen once, with approximately 14% in the top ten. The input for sequencing was peripheral blood mononuclear cells (PBMCs), taken when the disease was refractory, from a patient treated with antithyroid drugs. The source of these receptors is a female donor with Graves disease. The CDR3 runs from the conserved cysteine through the conserved F or W. D genes are given only for firm matches. Expanded clones get a size class; other rows say once, few or many, or leave the size out.

clone_size	d_call	cdr3_length	v_call	j_call	cdr3_aa	cdr3_nt
many	.	14	TRBV11-1	TRBJ2-4	CASSSDYAKNIQYF	TGTGCCAGCAGCTCCGACTACGCCAAAAACATTCAGTACTTC
many	.	16	TRBV11-2	TRBJ2-7	CASSLESSPPFYEQYF	TGTGCCAGCAGCTTAGAAAGTAGTCCCCCTTTCTACGAGCAGTACTTC
many	TRBD1	13	TRBV28	TRBJ1-6	CASRTGRGSPLHF	TGTGCCAGCAGGACAGGGAGAGGTTCACCCCTCCACTTT
.	TRBD2	20	TRBV7-6	TRBJ2-1	CASSLALATSRLSSYNEQFF	TGTGCCAGCAGCTTAGCGCTAGCGACTAGCAGACTGAGCTCCTACAATGAGCAGTTCTTC
many	.	15	TRBV7-2	TRBJ2-7	CASSRPGHSSYEQYF	TGTGCCAGCAGCCGACCGGGACACAGCTCCTACGAGCAGTACTTC
.	.	13	TRBV25-1	TRBJ1-2	CASSYLGLGGYTF	TGTGCCAGCAGTTACTTGGGTCTTGGTGGCTACACCTTC
many	.	16	TRBV20-1	TRBJ1-2	CSARDRWSSGWYGYTF	TGCAGTGCTAGAGATAGGTGGTCCTCAGGGTGGTATGGCTACACCTTC
many	TRBD1	14	TRBV28	TRBJ1-6	CASSRTGGGSPLHF	TGTGCCAGCAGTCGAACAGGGGGGGGATCACCCCTCCACTTT
.	TRBD1	14	TRBV6-1	TRBJ1-6	CATTGGEYNSPLHF	TGTGCCACAACAGGGGGGGAATATAATTCACCCCTCCACTTT
few	.	13	TRBV12-3/TRBV12-4	TRBJ2-1	CASSWNLVDEQFF	TGTGCCAGCAGTTGGAACCTGGTCGATGAGCAGTTCTTC
.	TRBD2	12	TRBV7-9	TRBJ2-1	CATLAGGDEQFF	TGTGCCACCCTAGCGGGAGGCGATGAGCAGTTCTTC
many	.	14	TRBV28	TRBJ2-5	CASSNTGDEETQYF	TGTGCCAGCTCCAACACGGGGGACGAAGAGACCCAGTACTTC
many	.	13	TRBV28	TRBJ2-7	CASSIKGSYEQYF	TGTGCCAGCAGTATAAAGGGATCCTACGAGCAGTACTTC
.	.	16	TRBV9	TRBJ1-4	CASSPEGGVWDEKLFF	TGTGCCAGCAGCCCAGAAGGCGGGGTATGGGATGAAAAACTGTTTTTT
.	TRBD1	14	TRBV30	TRBJ1-4	CAWRPAGGDEKLFF	TGTGCCTGGAGACCGGCAGGGGGCGATGAAAAACTGTTTTTT
few	TRBD1	15	TRBV7-2	TRBJ1-5	CASSRKTGNNQPQHF	TGTGCCAGCAGCCGTAAGACAGGGAACAATCAGCCCCAGCATTTT
many	.	13	TRBV28	TRBJ1-2	CASTTAANYGYTF	TGTGCCAGCACCACAGCGGCTAACTATGGCTACACCTTC
many	TRBD1	15	TRBV20-1	TRBJ2-7	CSARGQGAIAYEQYF	TGCAGTGCCCGGGGACAGGGGGCTATCGCCTACGAGCAGTACTTC
.	.	15	TRBV24-1	TRBJ2-2	CATSARLRNTGELFF	TGTGCCACCAGTGCGCGACTTAGGAACACCGGGGAGCTGTTTTTT
.	.	12	TRBV6-4	TRBJ2-7	CASNQIEDEQYF	TGTGCCAGCAACCAGATAGAAGACGAGCAGTACTTC
many	.	13	TRBV12-3/TRBV12-4	TRBJ2-7	CASSSVDSYEQYF	TGTGCCAGCAGTTCAGTCGACAGTTACGAGCAGTACTTC
.	.	13	TRBV3-1	TRBJ1-6	CASRQVYNSPLHF	TGTGCCAGCAGACAGGTCTATAATTCACCCCTCCACTTT
.	.	12	TRBV7-9	TRBJ2-7	CASSQGAGAEYF	TGTGCCAGCAGTCAAGGGGCGGGGGCGGAGTACTTC
.	.	15	TRBV20-1	TRBJ2-5	CSARVWGSDQETQYF	TGCAGTGCTAGAGTCTGGGGGAGCGACCAAGAGACCCAGTACTTC
few	.	17	TRBV7-3	TRBJ2-3	CASSTTGEDTGPDTQYF	TGTGCCAGCAGCACAACGGGGGAAGACACGGGTCCAGATACGCAGTATTTT
many	.	14	TRBV28	TRBJ2-2	CASSLGGITGELFF	TGTGCCAGCAGTTTGGGCGGGATCACCGGGGAGCTGTTTTTT
few	.	15	TRBV28	TRBJ2-1	CASSSRDKINGEQFF	TGTGCCAGCAGTTCCCGGGACAAAATAAACGGTGAGCAGTTCTTC
few	.	15	TRBV4-2	TRBJ1-1	CASSYLGYGNTEAFF	TGTGCCAGCAGCTATCTAGGGTACGGGAACACTGAAGCTTTCTTT
few	TRBD1	15	TRBV10-3	TRBJ1-6	CAISRTGPHNSPLHF	TGTGCCATCAGCCGGACAGGTCCGCATAATTCACCCCTCCACTTT
.	TRBD1	15	TRBV6-6	TRBJ1-1	CASSYSGDSHYEAFF	TGTGCCAGCAGTTACTCGGGGGACAGCCATTATGAAGCTTTCTTT
many	.	13	TRBV20-1	TRBJ1-1	CSASGGGNTEAFF	TGCAGTGCTAGTGGTGGAGGGAACACTGAAGCTTTCTTT
.	.	12	TRBV9	TRBJ2-5	CASSVVPGHQYF	TGTGCCAGCAGCGTAGTCCCGGGCCACCAGTACTTC
many	TRBD1	15	TRBV2	TRBJ1-5	CASSGQGNSNQPQHF	TGTGCCAGCAGTGGACAGGGCAATAGCAATCAGCCCCAGCATTTT